These 30 T cell receptor beta chains came from one sample sequenced in a study of OX40 agonist ivuxolimab in advanced cancers. Library preparation was by the immunoSEQ multiplex PCR assay. TCRdb limited this immuneACCESS table to in-frame rearrangements with V and J called. A share of clones is missing; checked studies link under half to unresolved V genes, and the rest is unexplained. A total of 60,000 to 70,000 clones appear in this sample, about nine tenths of them only once. Jointly, the top ten make up 4% of the sample. This sample comprised CD4+ or CD8+ T cells sorted from blood, obtained in a trial of the OX40 agonist ivuxolimab. Receptor source: an adult with an advanced solid tumor such as melanoma, head and neck, liver or kidney cancer.

The CDR3 sequence: CASSLSRFSNQPQHF. CDR3 DNA sequence: TGTGCCAGCAGCCTGAGCAGGTTCTCTAATCAGCCCCAGCATTTT. The chain links TRBV11-2 to TRBJ1-5; D not resolved. This CDR3 comprises 15 residues. Between the trimmed V and J ends, which lost 5 bases and 4 bases, there was a span of 15 bases. Germline loops: CDR1 SGHAT, CDR2 FQNNGV.

The rearrangement joins TRBV5-1 to TRBJ1-2; D is unresolved. The CDR3 is 14 amino acids. V gave up 4 bases and J gave up 5 bases, with 15 bases separating them. The germline CDR1 and CDR2 sequences are SGHRS and YFSETQ. The CDR3 DNA reads as TGCGCCAGCAGCCCTGGGCAGGAGATGTATGGCTACACCTTC. This translates into CASSPGQEMYGYTF.

This rearrangement joins TRBV19 to TRBJ2-7, with 7 bases that match TRBD2. V shed 5 bases, J shed 2 bases, and the junction held 0 bases outside the gene matches. The CDR3 covers 12 residues. Germline V CDR1 and CDR2: LNHDA, SQIVND (reference sequence). Here the CDR3 DNA reads TGTGCCAGTAGTGCGGGAGCCTACGAGCAGTACTTC. It translates to CASSAGAYEQYF.

In this sample, this clone turned up once. This sequence joins TRBV4-1 and TRBJ2-7; D is undetermined. V was trimmed by 4 bases and J by 1 base, leaving 11 bases between them. The CDR3 length is 14 residues. Germline lookup yields CDR1 MGHRA and CDR2 YSYEKL. CDR3 bases: TGCGCCAGCAGCCCCTTGGGCAGTTCCTACGAGCAGTACTTC. It specifies CASSPLGSSYEQYF.

This clone has only a few counts. V and J are TRBV5-1 and TRBJ2-1, with a possible D match to TRBD2 (5 bases). V dropped 4 bases and J dropped 7 bases, with 9 bases sitting between them. Germline values: CDR1 SGHRS, CDR2 YFSETQ. This CDR3 is 12 amino acids long. The CDR3 bases are TGCGCCAGCAGCCAGGACTTTAATGAGCAGTTCTTC. Translation gives CASSQDFNEQFF.

This clone was seen more than once but under ten times. In DNA, the CDR3 is TGTGCCAGCAGCTTTCCAACTAGCGGCCCAGCCTACGAGCAGTACTTC. Its translation: CASSFPTSGPAYEQYF. The chain has TRBV7-9 and TRBJ2-7; 8 bases line up with TRBD2. In germline, CDR1 is SEHNR, CDR2 FQNEAQ (reference sequence). CDR3 length equals 16 residues. V shed 3 bases and J 2 bases; nucleotides not matched to a gene: 9.

The chain has TRBV13 and TRBJ2-5, with D perhaps matching TRBD2 (6 bases). This CDR3 has 14 residues. With 5 bases removed from V and 3 bases from J, the gap between germline ends came to 13 bases. From germline, CDR1 is PRHDT and CDR2 FYEKMQ (reference sequence). The CDR3 DNA reads TGTGCCAGCAGCCAGGGCGGGACCGAAGAGACCCAGTACTTC. Protein product: CASSQGGTEETQYF.

The rearrangement links TRBV28 to TRBJ2-4; TRBD1 might be the D (6 bases). V was cut by 10 bases and J by 4 bases, with 14 bases left in between. CDR3 length equals 13 residues. From germline, CDR1 is MDHEN and CDR2 SYDVKM. For the CDR3, the DNA is TGTGCCACCCACGGGACACCGAAAAACATTCAGTACTTC. Translation: CATHGTPKNIQYF.

The count of this clone is one. The chain carries TRBV4-2 and TRBJ2-1; 7 nucleotides align to TRBD2. The CDR3 totals 16 residues. J was trimmed by 0 bases and V by 1 base; bases with no gene match: 3. Germline loops: CDR1 LGHNA, CDR2 YNFKEQ. DNA of the CDR3: TGTGCCAGCAGCCAAGTTGGCGGGAGCTCCTACAATGAGCAGTTCTTC. It codes for CASSQVGGSSYNEQFF.

This chain links TRBV14 with TRBJ2-1; perhaps TRBD1 as D (6 bases). The CDR3 has 16 residues. Trimming cost V 3 bases and J 0 bases, with 12 bases left between them. Germline V gene lookup returns CDR1 SGHDN and CDR2 FVKESK. The CDR3 nucleotides read TGTGCCAGCAGCCACGGGACACCCGACTCCTACAATGAGCAGTTCTTC. Protein product: CASSHGTPDSYNEQFF.

Written as DNA, the CDR3 is TGTGCCAGCAGTTTGCCAGGGGAGTGGGCCACTGAAGCTTTCTTT. Amino acids: CASSLPGEWATEAFF. This chain connects TRBV28 to TRBJ1-1; D is perhaps TRBD1 (6 bases). With 3 bases removed from V and 4 bases from J, the gap between germline ends came to 15 bases. The CDR3 sequence is 15 residues long. Germline loops: CDR1 MDHEN, CDR2 SYDVKM.

This clone was recorded only once. The chain is built from TRBV6-5 and TRBJ1-2, with D hard to call. V was clipped by 5 bases and J by 2 bases, with 12 bases between them. Germline V CDR1 and CDR2: MNHEY, SVGAGI. The CDR3 totals 14 residues. The CDR3 DNA is TGTGCCAGCAGTCCCCTCCAAAGCAACTATGGCTACACCTTC. Translated, it gives CASSPLQSNYGYTF.

The genes are TRBV5-1 and TRBJ2-1; TRBD1 agrees at 9 bases. Looked up from germline, CDR1 is SGHRS and CDR2 is YFSETQ. The CDR3 sequence is 15 residues long. Losses at the gene ends were 0 bases for V and 4 bases for J; bases not matched to a gene: 2. The CDR3 loop reads CASSLGGTGYNEQFF. The CDR3 bases are TGCGCCAGCAGCTTGGGTGGGACAGGGTACAATGAGCAGTTCTTC.

This clone was observed a single time. This sequence joins TRBV6-1 and TRBJ2-2; no definite D call. Per germline, CDR1 MNHNS and CDR2 SASEGT. This CDR3 contains 13 residues. The V end lost 7 bases, the J end lost 6 bases, and 12 bases lay between the germline ends. The DNA of the CDR3 is TGTGCCAGCAACAAAGCAAGGCCCGGGGAGCTGTTTTTT. It translates to CASNKARPGELFF.

The V and J genes are TRBV19 and TRBJ2-7, with D possibly being TRBD1 or TRBD2 (5 bases each). In germline, CDR1 is LNHDA, CDR2 SQIVND (reference sequence). Between the trimmed V and J ends, which lost 4 bases and 3 bases, there was a span of 22 bases. CDR3 size: 17 residues. CDR3 amino acids: CASSTVPGRDWIYEQYF. CDR3 sequence (DNA): TGTGCCAGTAGTACCGTCCCGGGACGGGATTGGATCTACGAGCAGTACTTC.

The chain links TRBV28 to TRBJ1-2; D is possibly TRBD1 (6 bases). Trimming left V 6 bases short and J 2 bases short, with 10 bases between. The CDR3 has 13 residues. Germline values: CDR1 MDHEN, CDR2 SYDVKM. The CDR3 loop reads CASRPGQNYGYTF. CDR3 sequence (DNA): TGTGCCAGCAGGCCAGGACAGAACTATGGCTACACCTTC.

This clone appeared a single time. V gene TRBV29-1 combines with J gene TRBJ2-7; the match to TRBD2 covers 11 bases. V shed 2 bases, J shed 1 base, and the junction held 10 bases outside the gene matches. The CDR3 length is 17 residues. Per germline, CDR1 SQVTM and CDR2 ANQGSEA. In DNA form, the CDR3 reads TGCAGCGTTGAATCTAGCGGGGGGCCTCATTTTTCCTACGAGCAGTACTTC. It yields the protein CSVESSGGPHFSYEQYF.

This chain joins TRBV6-1 and TRBJ1-4, with a tentative D call TRBD1 (5 bases). This CDR3 comprises 15 residues. The germline V gene has CDR1 MNHNS and CDR2 SASEGT. V was clipped by 6 bases and J by 3 bases, with 14 bases between them. CDR3 amino acids: CASSASGTANEKLFF. The DNA of the CDR3 is TGTGCCAGCAGCGCCTCAGGGACGGCTAATGAAAAACTGTTTTTT.

This clone has only a few counts. V usage is TRBV28 and J usage is TRBJ2-3; 8 nucleotides match TRBD2. The CDR3 runs 14 residues. CDR1 is MDHEN, CDR2 SYDVKM, per germline. The V and J ends lost 8 bases and 2 bases, in that order; junction bases with no gene match: 6. CDR3 DNA sequence: TGTGCCAGCGGGATAGCGGGACCCACAGATACGCAGTATTTT. It translates to CASGIAGPTDTQYF.

This CDR3 is CASSLDPGLAGDAYNEQFF. CDR3 coding DNA: TGTGCCAGCAGCTTAGACCCAGGACTAGCGGGGGACGCCTACAATGAGCAGTTCTTC. The chain uses TRBV11-3 and TRBJ2-1, with 13 bases matching TRBD2. Trimming at V came to 0 bases and at J to 2 bases, leaving 7 bases not matched to a gene. Germline assignment: CDR1 SGHNT and CDR2 YENEEA. CDR3 length: 19 amino acids.

Here the CDR3 reads CASSLAPGSYEQYF. The DNA of the CDR3 is TGTGCCAGCAGCTTAGCTCCAGGGTCCTACGAGCAGTACTTC. The chain links TRBV11-2 to TRBJ2-5, with D possibly being TRBD1 (5 bases). The end of the DNA aligns better with TRBJ2-7, so the J call may be wrong. CDR1 SGHAT and CDR2 FQNNGV come from the germline V gene. This CDR3 contains 14 residues.

The chain couples TRBV5-1 to TRBJ2-3; D gene uncertain. CDR1 SGHRS and CDR2 YFSETQ come from the germline V gene. The V gene lost 0 bases and the J gene lost 4 bases, with 9 bases spanning the gap. CDR3 size: 14 residues. In nucleotides, the CDR3 is TGCGCCAGCAGCTTGGAACGCCAGGCAGATACGCAGTATTTT. Translation gives CASSLERQADTQYF.

This clone was counted only a few times. The rearrangement joins TRBV29-1 to TRBJ2-1; D remains unclear. In germline, CDR1 is SQVTM, CDR2 ANQGSEA. The ends were cut back, 5 bases at V and 3 bases at J, with 11 bases in the middle. This CDR3 contains 13 residues. The CDR3 protein is CSVWDRLYNEQFF. DNA of the CDR3: TGCAGCGTTTGGGATAGACTCTACAATGAGCAGTTCTTC.

The rearrangement links TRBV2 to TRBJ2-3; 10 bases agree with TRBD1. The CDR3 covers 14 residues. Germline-derived CDR1 and CDR2 are SNHLY and FYNNEI. After removal of 4 bases from V and 5 bases from J, the junction contained 3 bases not matched to a gene. This CDR3 reads CASSGDRGKDTQYF. CDR3 DNA sequence: TGTGCCAGCAGTGGGGACAGGGGAAAAGATACGCAGTATTTT.

J is TRBJ1-1 and V is TRBV2; unclear D gene. CDR1 SNHLY and CDR2 FYNNEI come from the germline V gene. This CDR3 contains 13 residues. Trimming stripped 4 bases from V and 3 bases from J, with 9 bases between. CDR3 DNA sequence: TGTGCCAGCAGTGGGGCCGGGTACACTGAAGCTTTCTTT. Residues: CASSGAGYTEAFF. Based on the CDR3 plus reference TRBV2 and TRBJ1-1, the full variable domain is EPEVTQTPSHQVTQMGQEVILRCVPISNHLYFYWYRQILGQKVEFLVSFYNNEISEKSEIFDDQFSVERPDGSNFTLKIRSTKLEDSAMYFCASSGAGYTEAFFGQGTRLTVV.

J is TRBJ1-5 and V is TRBV6-6; 8 bases are shared with TRBD1. Germline lookup yields CDR1 MNHNY and CDR2 SVGAGI (reference sequence). Trimming removed 6 bases from V and 7 bases from J; junction bases left unmatched: 11. The CDR3 is 15 amino acids. CDR3 nucleotides: TGTGCCAGCAGACCTACAGGGGGAGAGGGACAGCCCCAGCATTTT. Amino acid sequence: CASRPTGGEGQPQHF.

V and J are TRBV19 and TRBJ2-3; 7 positions match TRBD1. Germline V gene data show CDR1 as LNHDA and CDR2 as SQIVND (reference sequence). The CDR3 runs 16 residues. After removal of 9 bases from V and 2 bases from J, the junction contained 14 bases not matched to a gene. As DNA, the CDR3 is TGTGCCAGCGGAAGGGTAGGGACAGTCTTCACAGATACGCAGTATTTT. Its protein product is CASGRVGTVFTDTQYF.

Only one count was recorded for this clone. The CDR3 reads CASRALAVDNQPQHF. The CDR3 nucleotides are TGTGCCAGCAGGGCCTTGGCGGTTGACAATCAGCCCCAGCATTTT. V and J are TRBV27 and TRBJ1-5; D is uncertain. Deletions cut 6 bases from V and 3 bases from J, with 15 bases between. Germline CDR1 reads MNHEY; CDR2 reads SMNVEV (reference sequence). CDR3 length: 15 residues.

The gene calls are TRBV9 and TRBJ2-1, with 12 bases identical to TRBD1. In germline, CDR1 is SGDLS, CDR2 YYNGEE. The CDR3 is made up of 18 amino acids. V lost 3 bases and J lost 1; bases outside the gene matches: 8. DNA of the CDR3: TGTGCCAGCAGCGCCCGGGACAGGGGGCTATCATCCTACAATGAGCAGTTCTTC. Translation: CASSARDRGLSSYNEQFF.

This clone was detected only once. Written as DNA, the CDR3 is TGTGCCAGTAGGCCCGCGGACTCTTACACCGGGGAGCTGTTTTTT. This encodes CASRPADSYTGELFF. J is TRBJ2-2 and V is TRBV19, with D possibly matching TRBD2 (5 bases). The CDR3 is 15 amino acids. V lost 6 bases and J lost 3, with 14 bases in between. Germline CDR1 LNHDA, CDR2 SQIVND (reference sequence).